This T cell receptor (beta chain) was sequenced during a study of T cell responses to AZD1222 COVID-19 vaccine. V gave up 2 bases and J gave up 5 bases, with 15 bases separating them. The CDR3 is 15 residues long. Looked up from germline, CDR1 is SGHAT and CDR2 is FQNNGV. Using immunoSEQ multiplex PCR, the repertoire was profiled, and TCRdb retains in-frame clones only, with some absent. The table has about 110,000 clones, over 85% seen once; the top ten hold around 3.3%. The source of this sequence is an adult in good health. V is TRBV11-2 and J is TRBJ2-5; TRBD2 is a possible D gene (6 bases). The material sequenced was peripheral blood, taken on day 0 of MenACWY control vaccination. The CDR3 region is CASSLNPGGRETQYF. In nucleotides, the CDR3 is TGTGCCAGCAGCTTAAATCCGGGTGGGAGGGAGACCCAGTACTTC.